The sequence of this TCR beta chain was determined in a study of blood T cell repertoires in COVID-19. The overall study: Researchers got acute and convalescent COVID-19 samples from the United States, Italy and Spain.

Trimming shortened V by 6 bases and J by 3 bases, and 12 bases separated the two germline ends. In germline, CDR1 is MDHEN, CDR2 SYDVKM. CDR3 length equals 14 residues. Sequencing was performed with immunoSEQ multiplex PCR; in TCRdb, only in-frame clones are kept and a portion is missing. Of around 220,000 clones listed, approximately 80% are singletons. The material sequenced was peripheral blood. The sequence was obtained from a woman older than 75 with active or convalescent COVID-19. The chain links TRBV28 to TRBJ1-3, with TRBD1 as a possible D gene (5 bases). The CDR3 DNA sequence: TGTGCCAGCAGCCCCCAGGGCGGTGGAAACACCATATATTTT. Translated, it gives CASSPQGGGNTIYF.